The source of this T cell receptor beta chain is a study of PD-1 blockade in classical Hodgkin lymphoma. Whole-study context: With a 2-week interval, patients received intravenous nivolumab at 3 mg/kg. Findings and limits, study-wide: Sources of repertoire differences remain undefined, possibly disease activity or prior therapy. Complete responders entered with baseline diversity on par with newly diagnosed patients, the results showed. Patients starting nivolumab less than 1 year after ASCT had lower diversity and were excluded from later analyses.

Some clones are missing from TCRdb's copy, which holds only in-frame ones; the method was immunoSEQ multiplex PCR. Of fewer than 30,000 clones in the sample, around 73% were seen once. All trial patients relapsed after autologous stem cell transplantation. Concerning this clone: What it binds is not known.

The ends were cut back, 2 bases at V and 3 bases at J, with 22 bases in the middle. Germline assignment: CDR1 SSHAT and CDR2 FNYEAQ (reference sequence). The CDR3 spans 19 residues. The sequence was obtained from a human donor with classical Hodgkin lymphoma. The genes are TRBV7-7 and TRBJ2-2, with D possibly matching TRBD1 (5 bases). The specimen comprised peripheral blood mononuclear cells (PBMCs), sampled before the second cycle of nivolumab. CDR3 protein: CASSLSPQGSRVYTGELFF. The CDR3 region has the DNA TGTGCCAGCAGCTTATCCCCCCAGGGTTCTAGGGTTTACACCGGGGAGCTGTTTTTT.